A single sample gave rise to the 13 T cell receptor beta chains below, sequenced in a study of cytomegalovirus exposure and HLA in healthy donors. Both 60 Vbeta primers and 13 Jbeta primers went into the PCR. Sequencing was performed with immunoSEQ multiplex PCR; in TCRdb, only in-frame clones are kept and a portion is missing. Of 80,000 to 100,000 clones listed, approximately 85% were seen once; the top ten hold about 5.5%. The sequenced material came from PBMCs. Source of these receptors: a man in his forties in good health and CMV-seropositive.

The rearrangement joins TRBV7-6 to TRBJ2-4, with a weak D call TRBD1 (6 bases). Germline V CDR1 and CDR2: SGHVS, FNYEAQ. This CDR3 is built from 15 residues. V dropped 5 bases and J dropped 8 bases, with 19 bases sitting between them. This CDR3 reads CASSPGQPRGYIQYF. The CDR3 DNA reads as TGTGCCAGCAGCCCCGGACAGCCACGGGGTTACATTCAGTACTTC.

This rearrangement joins TRBV30 to TRBJ1-1; the D gene is possibly TRBD1 (5 bases). The germline CDR1 and CDR2 sequences are GTSNPN and SVGIG (reference sequence). V lost 7 bases and J lost 3, with 9 bases in between. The CDR3 runs to 11 residues. The CDR3, as DNA: TGTGCCTTGGGGGGGGACACTGAAGCTTTCTTT. Translating gives CALGGDTEAFF.

V and J are TRBV7-9 and TRBJ1-1, with D possibly TRBD1 on 5 matching bases. The CDR3 covers 13 residues. Trimming took 2 bases from V and 4 from J, leaving 8 bases between them. Germline V gene sequence: CDR1 SEHNR, CDR2 FQNEAQ (reference sequence). The CDR3 nucleotides read TGTGCCAGCAGCTTATCGGGGGGCACTGAAGCTTTCTTT. Translated: CASSLSGGTEAFF. Using reference TRBV7-9 and TRBJ1-1 for the parts outside the CDR3, the full variable domain is DTGVSQNPRHKITKRGQNVTFRCDPISEHNRLYWYRQTLGQGPEFLTYFQNEAQLEKSRLLSDRFSAERPKGSFSTLEIQRTEQGDSAMYLCASSLSGGTEAFFGQGTRLTVV.

This sequence joins TRBV9 and TRBJ2-1; 7 positions agree with TRBD2. CDR1 and CDR2 from the germline V gene are SGDLS and YYNGEE. The CDR3 has 16 residues. V was clipped by 4 bases and J by 1 base; unmatched bases: 8. The CDR3 bases are TGTGCCAGCAGCCGGACTAGTATTCCATCCTACAATGAGCAGTTCTTC. Protein: CASSRTSIPSYNEQFF.

The chain employs TRBV5-4 and TRBJ2-1, with D unresolved. CDR1 is SGHNT and CDR2 is YYREEE in the germline V gene (reference sequence). The CDR3 extends over 14 amino acids. V was pared by 3 bases and J by 6 bases, with 13 bases between. The CDR3 DNA sequence: TGTGCCAGCAGCTGGCCGACCTCAGGCAATGAGCAGTTCTTC. This translates into CASSWPTSGNEQFF.

The chain recombines TRBV6-6 with TRBJ2-6; D is perhaps TRBD1 (6 bases). The CDR3 contains 16 residues. Germline lookup yields CDR1 MNHNY and CDR2 SVGAGI (reference sequence). Trimming took off 4 bases at V and 1 base at J, with 11 bases between the two ends. The CDR3 spells CASSFKQGSGANVLTF. CDR3 nucleotide sequence: TGTGCCAGCAGTTTTAAACAGGGTTCTGGGGCCAACGTCCTGACTTTC.

The chain combines TRBV11-2 with TRBJ2-5, with D possibly matching TRBD2 (6 bases). The germline V gene has CDR1 SGHAT and CDR2 FQNNGV. V lost 3 bases, J lost 5 bases, and 10 bases lay in between. The CDR3 sequence is 13 residues long. The CDR3 sequence: CASSLTSAETQYF. The CDR3 DNA reads as TGTGCCAGCAGCTTGACTAGTGCGGAGACCCAGTACTTC.

The V and J genes are TRBV5-6 and TRBJ1-1; 8 positions agree with TRBD1. V was clipped by 6 bases and J by 0 bases; unmatched bases: 16. The CDR3 has 18 residues. The germline V gene has CDR1 SGHDT and CDR2 YYEEEE. The CDR3 reads CASTWGASNRGMNTEAFF. In DNA form, the CDR3 reads TGTGCCAGCACATGGGGTGCGTCGAACAGGGGGATGAACACTGAAGCTTTCTTT.

The rearrangement joins TRBV21-1 to TRBJ1-5. TRBV21-1 is listed as a pseudogene. This CDR3 is 16 amino acids long. The CDR3 coding sequence is TGTGCCAGCAGACCCCGGGGGTCCCCTATCGAACAGCCCCAGCATTTT. Translating gives CASRPRGSPIEQPQHF.

The V and J genes are TRBV19 and TRBJ2-3; maybe TRBD1 (5 bases). Germline CDR1 and CDR2: LNHDA and SQIVND (reference sequence). The V end was cut by 5 bases, the J end by 4 bases, with 10 bases between. The CDR3 contains 13 residues. The DNA of the CDR3 is TGTGCCAGTAGTTCGACAGTTGCAGATACGCAGTATTTT. This codes for CASSSTVADTQYF.

This chain uses TRBV19 with TRBJ1-2; TRBD1 matches at 8 bases. Germline values: CDR1 LNHDA, CDR2 SQIVND (reference sequence). The trim removed 5 bases at V and 7 bases at J, leaving 12 bases unmatched. The CDR3 has 15 residues. The CDR3 here is CASSAQLDRAVGYTF. The DNA for the CDR3 is TGTGCCAGTAGTGCCCAATTGGACAGGGCGGTTGGCTACACCTTC.

The rearrangement joins TRBV27 to TRBJ1-1; D gene unclear. Per the germline V gene, CDR1 is MNHEY and CDR2 is SMNVEV (reference sequence). V lost 5 bases and J lost 4, with 11 bases in between. This CDR3 spans 13 amino acids. The CDR3 is CASSPRQLTEAFF. The CDR3 DNA reads as TGTGCCAGCAGTCCTAGGCAGCTCACTGAAGCTTTCTTT.

This rearrangement joins TRBV11-1 to TRBJ2-5, with 10 bases that match TRBD1. The J call may not be correct, given that the DNA end is closer to TRBJ2-7. This CDR3 region has 17 residues. Germline CDR1 reads SGHAT; CDR2 reads FQDESV (reference sequence). CDR3 coding DNA: TGTGCCAGCAGCCCACTTACCGGGACAGGGGACGACTACGAGCAGTACTTC. This sequence encodes CASSPLTGTGDDYEQYF.